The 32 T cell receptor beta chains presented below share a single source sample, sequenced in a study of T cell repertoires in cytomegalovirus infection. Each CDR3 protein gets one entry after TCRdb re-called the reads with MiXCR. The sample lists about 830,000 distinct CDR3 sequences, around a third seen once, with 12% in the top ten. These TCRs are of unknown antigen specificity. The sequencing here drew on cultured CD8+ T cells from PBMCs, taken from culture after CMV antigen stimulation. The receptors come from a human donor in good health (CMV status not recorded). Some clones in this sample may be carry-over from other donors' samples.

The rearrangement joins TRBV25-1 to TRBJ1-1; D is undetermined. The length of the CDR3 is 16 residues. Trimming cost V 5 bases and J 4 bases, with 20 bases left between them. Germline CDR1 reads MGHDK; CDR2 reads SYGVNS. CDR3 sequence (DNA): TGTGCCAGCAGTCTCAAAGGACCTGCCTACGGCACTGAAGCTTTCTTT. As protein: CASSLKGPAYGTEAFF. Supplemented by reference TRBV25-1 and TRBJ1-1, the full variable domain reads EADIYQTPRYLVIGTGKKITLECSQTMGHDKMYWYQQDPGMELHLIHYSYGVNSTEKGDLSSESTVSRIRTEHFPLTLESARPSHTSQYLCASSLKGPAYGTEAFFGQGTRLTVV.

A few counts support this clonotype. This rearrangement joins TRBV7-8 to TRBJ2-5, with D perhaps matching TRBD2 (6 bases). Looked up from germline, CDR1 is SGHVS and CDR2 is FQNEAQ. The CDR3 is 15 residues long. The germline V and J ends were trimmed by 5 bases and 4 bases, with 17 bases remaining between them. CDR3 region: CASSPLSAGIETQYF. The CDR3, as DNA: TGTGCCAGCAGCCCGCTCTCAGCGGGTATAGAGACCCAGTACTTC. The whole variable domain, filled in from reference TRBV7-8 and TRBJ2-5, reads GAGVSQSPRYKVAKRGQDVALRCDPISGHVSLFWYQQALGQGPEFLTYFQNEAQLDKSGLPSDRFFAERPEGSVSTLKIQRTQQEDSAVYLCASSPLSAGIETQYFGPGTRLLVL.

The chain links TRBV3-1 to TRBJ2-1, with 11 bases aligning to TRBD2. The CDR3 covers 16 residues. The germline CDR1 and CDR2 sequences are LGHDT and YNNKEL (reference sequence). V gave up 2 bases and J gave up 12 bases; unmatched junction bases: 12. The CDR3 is CASSQSGTSGFWGQFF. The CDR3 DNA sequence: TGTGCCAGCAGCCAATCCGGGACTAGCGGATTTTGGGGGCAGTTCTTC.

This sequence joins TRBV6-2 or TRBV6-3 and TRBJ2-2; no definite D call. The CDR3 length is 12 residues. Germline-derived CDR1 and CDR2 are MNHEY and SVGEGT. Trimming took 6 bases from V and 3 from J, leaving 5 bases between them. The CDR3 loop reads CASRRYTGELFF. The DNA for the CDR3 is TGTGCCAGCAGAAGATACACCGGGGAGCTGTTTTTT.

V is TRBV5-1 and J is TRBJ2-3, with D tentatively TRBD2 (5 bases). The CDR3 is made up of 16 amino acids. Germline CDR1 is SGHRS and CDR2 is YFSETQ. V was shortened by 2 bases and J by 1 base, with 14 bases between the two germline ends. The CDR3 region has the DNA TGCGCCAGCAGCTTCCGAGGGAAATTCGGCACAGATACGCAGTATTTT. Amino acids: CASSFRGKFGTDTQYF.

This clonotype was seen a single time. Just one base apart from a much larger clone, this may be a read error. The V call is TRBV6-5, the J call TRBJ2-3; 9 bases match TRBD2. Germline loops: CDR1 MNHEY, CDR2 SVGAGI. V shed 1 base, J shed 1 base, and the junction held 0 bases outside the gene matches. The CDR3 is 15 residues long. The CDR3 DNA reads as TGTGCCAGCAGTTACTGGACTAGCGGCACAGATACGCAGTATTTT. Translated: CASSYWTSGTDTQYF.

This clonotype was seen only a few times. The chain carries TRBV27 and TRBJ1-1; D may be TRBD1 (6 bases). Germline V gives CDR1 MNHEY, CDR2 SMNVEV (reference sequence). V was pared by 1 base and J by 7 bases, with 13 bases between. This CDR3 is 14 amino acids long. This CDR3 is CASSLYAGVIEAFF. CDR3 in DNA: TGTGCCAGCAGTTTATACGCAGGGGTAATTGAAGCTTTCTTT.

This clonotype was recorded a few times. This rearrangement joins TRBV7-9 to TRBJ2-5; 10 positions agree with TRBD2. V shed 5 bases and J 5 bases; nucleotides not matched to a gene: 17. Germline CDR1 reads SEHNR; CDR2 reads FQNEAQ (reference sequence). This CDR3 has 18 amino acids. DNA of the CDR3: TGTGCCAGCAGCCCTAGGGGGCTAGCGGGGGCCGACCGGGAGACCCAGTACTTC. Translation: CASSPRGLAGADRETQYF.

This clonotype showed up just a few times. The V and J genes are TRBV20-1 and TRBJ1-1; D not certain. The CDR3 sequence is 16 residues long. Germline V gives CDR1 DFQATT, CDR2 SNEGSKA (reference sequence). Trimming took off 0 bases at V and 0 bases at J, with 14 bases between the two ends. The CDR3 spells CSARDLGRYMNTEAFF. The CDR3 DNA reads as TGCAGTGCTAGAGATCTGGGGAGGTACATGAACACTGAAGCTTTCTTT.

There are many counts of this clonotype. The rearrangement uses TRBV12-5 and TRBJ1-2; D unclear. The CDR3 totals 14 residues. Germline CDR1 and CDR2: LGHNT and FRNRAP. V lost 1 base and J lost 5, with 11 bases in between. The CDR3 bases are TGTGCTAGTGGTTTGGGAGGCCTACTATATGGCTACACCTTC. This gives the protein CASGLGGLLYGYTF.

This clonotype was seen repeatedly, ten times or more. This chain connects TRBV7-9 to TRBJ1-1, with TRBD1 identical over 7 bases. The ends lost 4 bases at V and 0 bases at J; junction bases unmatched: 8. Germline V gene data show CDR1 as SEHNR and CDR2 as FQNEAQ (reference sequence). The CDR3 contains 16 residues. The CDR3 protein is CASSSREGQMNTEAFF. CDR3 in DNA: TGTGCCAGCAGCTCCAGAGAGGGACAGATGAACACTGAAGCTTTCTTT. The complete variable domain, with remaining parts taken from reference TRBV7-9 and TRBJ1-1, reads DTGVSQNPRHKITKRGQNVTFRCDPISEHNRLYWYRQTLGQGPEFLTYFQNEAQLEKSRLLSDRFSAERPKGSFSTLEIQRTEQGDSAMYLCASSSREGQMNTEAFFGQGTRLTVV.

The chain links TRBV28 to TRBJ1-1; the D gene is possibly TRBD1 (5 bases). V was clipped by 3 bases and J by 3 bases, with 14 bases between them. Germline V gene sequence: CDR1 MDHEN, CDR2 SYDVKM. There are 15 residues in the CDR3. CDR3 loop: CASSLGPLRDTEAFF. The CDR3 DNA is TGTGCCAGCAGTTTGGGACCACTTAGGGACACTGAAGCTTTCTTT.

The CDR3 protein is CTTSRDSYEQYV. CDR3 nucleotides: TGTACCACCAGCCGGGACAGCTACGAGCAGTACGTC. The J gene is TRBJ2-7, the V gene TRBV15; 7 bases line up with TRBD1. The CDR3 extends over 12 amino acids. Germline V gene sequence: CDR1 LNHNV, CDR2 YYDKDF (reference sequence).

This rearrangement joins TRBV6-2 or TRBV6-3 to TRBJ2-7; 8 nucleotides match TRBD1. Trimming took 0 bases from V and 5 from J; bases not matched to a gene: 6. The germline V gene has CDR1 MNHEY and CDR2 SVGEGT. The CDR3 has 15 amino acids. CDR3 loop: CASSYSGTGLNEQYV. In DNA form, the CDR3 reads TGTGCCAGCAGTTACTCCGGGACAGGTCTCAACGAGCAGTACGTC.

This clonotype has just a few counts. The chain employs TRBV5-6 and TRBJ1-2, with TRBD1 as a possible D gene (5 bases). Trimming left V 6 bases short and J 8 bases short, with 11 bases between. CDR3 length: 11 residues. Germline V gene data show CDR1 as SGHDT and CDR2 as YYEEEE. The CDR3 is CASTWGDGYTF. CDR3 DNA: TGTGCCAGCACCTGGGGGGACGGCTACACCTTC.

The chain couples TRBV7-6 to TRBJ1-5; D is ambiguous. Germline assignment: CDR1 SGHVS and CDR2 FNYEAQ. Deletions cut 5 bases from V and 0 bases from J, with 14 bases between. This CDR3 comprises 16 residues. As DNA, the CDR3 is TGTGCCAGCAGCGATGAGAGCGCAAATAGCAATCAGCCCCAGCATTTT. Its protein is CASSDESANSNQPQHF.

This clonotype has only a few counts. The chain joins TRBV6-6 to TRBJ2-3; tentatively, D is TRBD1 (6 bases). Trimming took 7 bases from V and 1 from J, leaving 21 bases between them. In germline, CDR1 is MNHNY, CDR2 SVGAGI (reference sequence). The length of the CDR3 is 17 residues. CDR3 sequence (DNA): TGTGCCAGCACCGGGACAAACCCAGAGGTTGGCACAGATACGCAGTATTTT. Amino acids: CASTGTNPEVGTDTQYF.

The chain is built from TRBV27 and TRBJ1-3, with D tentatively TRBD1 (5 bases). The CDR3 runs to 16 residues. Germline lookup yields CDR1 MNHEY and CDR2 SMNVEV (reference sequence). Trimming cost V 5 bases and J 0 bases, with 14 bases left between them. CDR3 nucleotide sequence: TGTGCCAGCAGTCCGAACCCCAGGGTCTCTGGAAACACCATATATTTT. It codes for CASSPNPRVSGNTIYF.

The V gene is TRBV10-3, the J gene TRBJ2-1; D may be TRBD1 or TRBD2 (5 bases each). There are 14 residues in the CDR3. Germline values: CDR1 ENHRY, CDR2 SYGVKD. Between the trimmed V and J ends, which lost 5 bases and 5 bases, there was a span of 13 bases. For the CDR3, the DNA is TGTGCCATCAGTTTACAAGGGGACGACAATGAGCAGTTCTTC. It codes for CAISLQGDDNEQFF.

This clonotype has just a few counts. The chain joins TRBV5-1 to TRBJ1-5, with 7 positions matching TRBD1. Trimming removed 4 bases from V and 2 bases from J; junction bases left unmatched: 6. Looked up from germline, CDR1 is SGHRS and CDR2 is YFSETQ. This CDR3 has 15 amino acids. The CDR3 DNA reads TGCGCCAGCAGCGAGACAGGGTCCCGCAATCAGCCCCAGCATTTT. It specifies CASSETGSRNQPQHF.

The CDR3 coding sequence is TGTGCCAGTAGTATGAAGGCAGGCCCTTCTATGGCCCAGCATTTT. Protein product: CASSMKAGPSMAQHF. V is TRBV19 and J is TRBJ1-5; no reliable D call. Trimming removed 3 bases at V and 11 bases at J, with 20 bases between. The germline gives CDR1 LNHDA, CDR2 SQIVND (reference sequence). This CDR3 has 15 amino acids.

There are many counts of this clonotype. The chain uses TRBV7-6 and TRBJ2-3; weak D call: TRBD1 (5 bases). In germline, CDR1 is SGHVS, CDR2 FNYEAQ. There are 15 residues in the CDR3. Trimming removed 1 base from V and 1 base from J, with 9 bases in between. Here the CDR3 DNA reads TGTGCCAGCAGCTTAGGATGGGGCGGCACAGATACGCAGTATTTT. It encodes CASSLGWGGTDTQYF.

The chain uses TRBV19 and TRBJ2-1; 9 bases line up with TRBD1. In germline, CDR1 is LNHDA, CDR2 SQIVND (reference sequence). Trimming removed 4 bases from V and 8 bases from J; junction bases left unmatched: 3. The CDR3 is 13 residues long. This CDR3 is CASSTRTGDEQFF. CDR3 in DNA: TGTGCCAGTAGTACCCGGACAGGGGATGAGCAGTTCTTC. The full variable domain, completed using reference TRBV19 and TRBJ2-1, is DGGITQSPKYLFRKEGQNVTLSCEQNLNHDAMYWYRQDPGQGLRLIYYSQIVNDFQKGDIAEGYSVSREKKESFPLTVTSAQKNPTAFYLCASSTRTGDEQFFGPGTRLTVL.

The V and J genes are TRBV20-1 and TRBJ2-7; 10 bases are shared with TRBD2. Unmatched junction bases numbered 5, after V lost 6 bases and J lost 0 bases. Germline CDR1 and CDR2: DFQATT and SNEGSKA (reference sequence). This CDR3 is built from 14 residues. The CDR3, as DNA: TGCAGTGCCCTTAGCGGGGGGTTCTCCTACGAGCAGTACGTC. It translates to CSALSGGFSYEQYV.

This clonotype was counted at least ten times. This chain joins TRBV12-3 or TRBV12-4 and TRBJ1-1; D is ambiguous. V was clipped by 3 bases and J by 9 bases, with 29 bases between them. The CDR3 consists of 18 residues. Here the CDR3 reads CASSFNRSLDPIRPKAFF. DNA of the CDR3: TGTGCCAGCAGTTTCAACCGCTCCTTAGACCCCATCCGTCCTAAAGCTTTCTTT.

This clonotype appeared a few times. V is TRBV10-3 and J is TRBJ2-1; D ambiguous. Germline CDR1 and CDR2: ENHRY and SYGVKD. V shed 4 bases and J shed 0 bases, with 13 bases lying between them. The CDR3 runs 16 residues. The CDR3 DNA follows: TGTGCCATCAGTGGTTCGGGCACTGACTCCTACAATGAGCAGTTCTTC. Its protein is CAISGSGTDSYNEQFF.

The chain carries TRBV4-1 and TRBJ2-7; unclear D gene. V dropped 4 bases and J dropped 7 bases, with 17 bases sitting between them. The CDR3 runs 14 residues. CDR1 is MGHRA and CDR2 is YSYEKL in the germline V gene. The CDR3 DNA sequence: TGCGCCAGCAGCCCCTTTCTTGAGCATTATGAGCAGTACGTC. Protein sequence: CASSPFLEHYEQYV.

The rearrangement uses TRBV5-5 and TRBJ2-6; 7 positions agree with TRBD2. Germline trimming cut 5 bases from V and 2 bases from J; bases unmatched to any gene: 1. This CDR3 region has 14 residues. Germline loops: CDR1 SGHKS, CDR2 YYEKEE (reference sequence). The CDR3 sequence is CASRGGAGANVLTF. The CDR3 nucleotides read TGTGCCAGCAGGGGAGGGGCTGGGGCCAACGTCCTGACTTTC.

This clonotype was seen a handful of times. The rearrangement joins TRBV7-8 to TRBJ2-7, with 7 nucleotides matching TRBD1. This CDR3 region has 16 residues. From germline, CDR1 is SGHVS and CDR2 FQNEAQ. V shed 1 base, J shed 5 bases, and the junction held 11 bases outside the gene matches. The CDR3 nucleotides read TGTGCCAGCAGCTTAGGAGGCGGAACAGGGGATGACGAGCAGTACGTC. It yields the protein CASSLGGGTGDDEQYV.

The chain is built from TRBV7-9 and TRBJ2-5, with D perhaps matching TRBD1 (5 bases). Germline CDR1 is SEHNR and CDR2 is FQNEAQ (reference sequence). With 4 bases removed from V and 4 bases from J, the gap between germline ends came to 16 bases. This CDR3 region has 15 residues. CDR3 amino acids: CASSSQGLGLETQYF. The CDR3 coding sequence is TGTGCCAGCAGCTCGCAGGGTTTAGGTTTAGAGACCCAGTACTTC.

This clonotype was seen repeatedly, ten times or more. DNA for the CDR3: TGTGCCAGCAGCCGGGACAGGGACCACGAGCAGTACGTC. Amino acids: CASSRDRDHEQYV. The gene calls are TRBV7-2 and TRBJ2-7; TRBD1 matches 9 bases. The CDR3 spans 13 residues. Germline loops: CDR1 SGHTA, CDR2 FQGNSA. V trimming: 5 bases; J trimming: 5 bases; junction bases outside the gene matches: 4.

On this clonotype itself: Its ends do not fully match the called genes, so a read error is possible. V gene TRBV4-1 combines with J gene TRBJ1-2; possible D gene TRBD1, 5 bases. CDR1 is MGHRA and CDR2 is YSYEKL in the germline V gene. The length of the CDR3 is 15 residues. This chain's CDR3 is CASSQEGGYTYGFTF. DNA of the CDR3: TGCGCCAGCAGCCAAGAGGGGGGATATACCTATGGCTTCACCTTC.